This TCR beta chain came from a study of immune evolution from preneoplasia to lung adenocarcinoma. Study results and limitations: From normal lung to invasive adenocarcinoma, top clone frequencies appeared to decrease.

From germline, CDR1 is SGHTS and CDR2 YDEGEE. The CDR3 loop spans 15 amino acids. J was trimmed by 4 bases and V by 0 bases; bases with no gene match: 0. Notes on this clone: Its antigen is as yet unknown.

Using immunoSEQ multiplex PCR, the repertoire was profiled, and TCRdb retains in-frame clones only, with some absent. Counted here are about 12,000 clones, approximately 87% occurring once; the ten biggest clones make up around 3.8%. Input material: FFPE tissue from an adenomatous hyperplasia lung lesion. The sample's subset: atypical adenomatous hyperplasia (AAH), lung preneoplasia. This TCR was sampled from a person aged 50-70 years with lung adenocarcinoma. V gene TRBV5-8 combines with J gene TRBJ2-1; 11 bases map to TRBD2. The CDR3 protein is CASSLGLAGYNEQFF. The DNA of the CDR3 is TGTGCCAGCAGCTTGGGACTAGCGGGATACAATGAGCAGTTCTTC.